This T cell receptor beta chain originates from a study of T cells in Graves' hyperthyroidism and ophthalmopathy. Uncontrolled infection, other autoimmune disease, pregnancy or lactation excluded patients. Diagnoses used clinical symptoms, serum thyroxine and TRAb, thyroid ultrasound and orbital computed tomography. Whole-study results and caveats: Blood shared most expanded thyroid clonotypes above 0.001.

This clonotype was counted at least ten times. The antigen remains unidentified. The CDR3 length is 13 residues. The germline V gene encodes CDR1 SGHTA and CDR2 FQGNSA. Trimming stripped 0 bases from V and 8 bases from J, with 7 bases between. It was RNA transcripts that yielded the amplified TCR beta CDR3 regions. Carried out on the TCR CDR3, a first-round RT-PCR used the HTBI primer set. TCRdb re-called the multiplex PCR reads through MiXCR, storing one row per CDR3 protein. The sample yields fewer than 750,000 distinct CDR3 sequences, 46% seen once. Sequenced material: peripheral blood or thyroid tissue (not recorded which). The V and J genes are TRBV7-2 and TRBJ1-4; D gene ambiguous. This TCR was sampled from a woman aged 18-35 years with Graves' hyperthyroidism. The CDR3 region has the DNA TGTGCCAGCAGCTTAGCCGTGAACGAAAAACTGTTTTTT. Translation: CASSLAVNEKLFF.